This entry describes one T cell receptor beta chain. The target antigen is unknown. The entry originates in a study of cytomegalovirus exposure and HLA in healthy donors. Study findings and constraints: Accurate predictions that matched the HLA-A and HLA-B alleles of most subjects were reportedly made from TCR beta sequences.

At the time of sampling, donors were nominally healthy, though unrecorded immune exposures were likely. This CDR3 contains 16 residues. V was trimmed by 3 bases and J by 4 bases, leaving 18 bases between them. The V gene's germline CDR1 is SGHRS and CDR2 YFSETQ. 60 Vbeta and 13 Jbeta primers were used in PCR. Original handling: In a later analysis, around 87 million unique TCR beta chains included roughly 11 million shared by two or more donors. Repertoires were generated with immunoSEQ multiplex PCR, while TCRdb's copy carries only in-frame clones and drops some. V, J and clone size are those of that table, while D and trimming were read from the DNA. Here the sample spans roughly 110,000 clones, 70% to 80% being singletons.

The chain employs TRBV5-1 and TRBJ2-3; a possible D gene is TRBD2 (6 bases). Sequenced: PBMCs. The clonotype was recovered from a human donor in good health. The CDR3 coding sequence is TGCGCCAGCAGCTCGGCTATGCTAGGGACTTCAGATACGCAGTATTTT. Its translation: CASSSAMLGTSDTQYF.